This T cell receptor beta chain was documented in a study of cytotoxic CD8 clonotypes in ibrutinib-treated CLL. Trimming cost V 2 bases and J 1 base, with 7 bases left between them. CDR1 is SGHAT and CDR2 is FQDESV in the germline V gene (reference sequence). The CDR3 is 14 residues long. The protocol was immunoSEQ multiplex PCR, while the TCRdb copy is restricted to in-frame clones and leaves out a portion. The data show 150,000 to 200,000 clones, approximately 77% seen once. The chain couples TRBV11-1 to TRBJ2-3; D is undetermined. The sample here was PBMCs, taken after 12 months of ibrutinib treatment. This receptor was identified in a human donor with chronic lymphocytic leukemia. This CDR3 is CASSLLSGTDTQYF. CDR3 bases: TGTGCCAGCAGCTTACTCTCGGGCACAGATACGCAGTATTTT.